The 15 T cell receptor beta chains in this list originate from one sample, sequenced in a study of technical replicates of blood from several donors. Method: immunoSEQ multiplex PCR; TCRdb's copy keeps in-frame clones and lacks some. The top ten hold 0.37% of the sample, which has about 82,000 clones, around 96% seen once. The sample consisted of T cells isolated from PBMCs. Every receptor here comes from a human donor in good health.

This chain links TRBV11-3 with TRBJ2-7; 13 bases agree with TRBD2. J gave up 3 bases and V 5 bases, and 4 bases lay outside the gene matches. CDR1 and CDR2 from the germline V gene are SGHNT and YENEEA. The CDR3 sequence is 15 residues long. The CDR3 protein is CASSHWTSGSYEQYF. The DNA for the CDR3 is TGTGCCAGCAGCCACTGGACTAGCGGGAGCTACGAGCAGTACTTC.

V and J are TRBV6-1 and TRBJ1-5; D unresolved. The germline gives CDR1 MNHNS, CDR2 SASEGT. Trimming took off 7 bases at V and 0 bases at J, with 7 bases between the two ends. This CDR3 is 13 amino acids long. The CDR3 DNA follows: TGTGCCAGCACGAGGTATAGCAATCAGCCCCAGCATTTT. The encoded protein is CASTRYSNQPQHF.

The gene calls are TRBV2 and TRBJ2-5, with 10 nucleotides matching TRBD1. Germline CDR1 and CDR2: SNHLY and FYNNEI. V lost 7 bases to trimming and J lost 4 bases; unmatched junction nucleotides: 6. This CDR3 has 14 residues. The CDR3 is CASTRQGAGETQYF. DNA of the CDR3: TGTGCCAGCACTAGACAGGGGGCAGGAGAGACCCAGTACTTC.

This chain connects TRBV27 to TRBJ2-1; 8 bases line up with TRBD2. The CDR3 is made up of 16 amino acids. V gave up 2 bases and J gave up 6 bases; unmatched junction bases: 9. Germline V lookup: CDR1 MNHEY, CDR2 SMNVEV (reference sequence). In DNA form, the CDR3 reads TGTGCCAGCAGTTTAGTAAGCGGGAGAAGGGGCAATGAGCAGTTCTTC. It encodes CASSLVSGRRGNEQFF.

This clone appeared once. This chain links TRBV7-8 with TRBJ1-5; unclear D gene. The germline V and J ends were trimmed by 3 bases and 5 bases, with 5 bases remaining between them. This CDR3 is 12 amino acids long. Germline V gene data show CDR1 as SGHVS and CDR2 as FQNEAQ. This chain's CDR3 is CASSFGDQPQHF. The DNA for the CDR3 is TGTGCCAGCAGCTTCGGGGATCAGCCCCAGCATTTT. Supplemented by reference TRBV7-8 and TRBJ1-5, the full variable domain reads GAGVSQSPRYKVAKRGQDVALRCDPISGHVSLFWYQQALGQGPEFLTYFQNEAQLDKSGLPSDRFFAERPEGSVSTLKIQRTQQEDSAVYLCASSFGDQPQHFGDGTRLSIL.

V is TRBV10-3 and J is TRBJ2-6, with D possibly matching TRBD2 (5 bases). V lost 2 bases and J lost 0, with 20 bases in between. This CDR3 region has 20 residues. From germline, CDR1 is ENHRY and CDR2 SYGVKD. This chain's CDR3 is CAISEVSGTKYRSGANVLTF. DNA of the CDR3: TGTGCCATCAGTGAGGTGAGCGGTACAAAATACCGCTCTGGGGCCAACGTCCTGACTTTC.

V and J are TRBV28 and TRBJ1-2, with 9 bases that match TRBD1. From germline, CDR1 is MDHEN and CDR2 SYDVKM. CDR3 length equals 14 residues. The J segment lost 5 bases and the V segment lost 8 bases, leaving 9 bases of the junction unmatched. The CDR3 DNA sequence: TGTGCCAGCGGCCGGGACAGGGATGTTTATGGCTACACCTTC. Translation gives CASGRDRDVYGYTF.

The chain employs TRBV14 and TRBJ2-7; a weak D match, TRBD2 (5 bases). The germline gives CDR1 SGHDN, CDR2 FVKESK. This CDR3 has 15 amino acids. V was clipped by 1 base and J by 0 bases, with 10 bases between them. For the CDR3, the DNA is TGTGCCAGCAGCCAAGGAGTCGGGGACTCCTACGAGCAGTACTTC. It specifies CASSQGVGDSYEQYF.

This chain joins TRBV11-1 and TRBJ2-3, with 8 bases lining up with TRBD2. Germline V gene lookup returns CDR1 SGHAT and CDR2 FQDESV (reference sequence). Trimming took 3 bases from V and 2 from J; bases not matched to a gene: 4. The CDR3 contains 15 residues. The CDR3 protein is CASSFDSGATDTQYF. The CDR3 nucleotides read TGTGCCAGCAGCTTCGATAGCGGGGCCACAGATACGCAGTATTTT.

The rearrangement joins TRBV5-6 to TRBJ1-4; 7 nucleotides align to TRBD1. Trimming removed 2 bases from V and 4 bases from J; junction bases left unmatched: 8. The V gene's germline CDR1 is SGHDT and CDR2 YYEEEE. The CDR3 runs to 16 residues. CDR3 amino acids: CASSLAGTALNEKLFF. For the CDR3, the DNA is TGTGCCAGCAGCTTAGCCGGGACAGCTCTTAATGAAAAACTGTTTTTT.

CDR3 in amino acids: CASSIEGGDTGELFF. DNA of the CDR3: TGTGCCAGTAGCATTGAGGGGGGGGACACCGGGGAGCTGTTTTTT. The V and J genes are TRBV19 and TRBJ2-2; D possibly corresponds to TRBD2 (7 bases). CDR1 and CDR2 (germline): LNHDA, SQIVND (reference sequence). This CDR3 spans 15 amino acids. The V and J ends lost 6 bases and 3 bases respectively, with 14 bases between them.

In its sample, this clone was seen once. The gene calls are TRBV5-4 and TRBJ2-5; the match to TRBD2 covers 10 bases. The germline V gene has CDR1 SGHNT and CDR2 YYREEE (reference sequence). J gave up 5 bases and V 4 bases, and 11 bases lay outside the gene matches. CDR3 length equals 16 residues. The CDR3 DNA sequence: TGTGCCAGCAGCCGGGGGGCTAGCGGGAGATTGGAGACCCAGTACTTC. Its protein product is CASSRGASGRLETQYF.

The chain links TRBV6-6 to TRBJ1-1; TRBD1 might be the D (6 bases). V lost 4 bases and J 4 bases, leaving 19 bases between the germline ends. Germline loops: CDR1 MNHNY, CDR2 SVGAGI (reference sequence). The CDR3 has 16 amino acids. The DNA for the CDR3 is TGTGCCAGCAGTTCTACCATTGCAGGGGAAACCACTGAAGCTTTCTTT. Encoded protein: CASSSTIAGETTEAFF.

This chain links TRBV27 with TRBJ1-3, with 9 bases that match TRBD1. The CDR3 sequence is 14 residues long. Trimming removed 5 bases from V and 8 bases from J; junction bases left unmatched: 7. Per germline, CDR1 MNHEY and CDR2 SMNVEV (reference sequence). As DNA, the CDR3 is TGTGCCAGCAGTCTCCGGGACAGGGCTGACACCATATATTTT. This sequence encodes CASSLRDRADTIYF.

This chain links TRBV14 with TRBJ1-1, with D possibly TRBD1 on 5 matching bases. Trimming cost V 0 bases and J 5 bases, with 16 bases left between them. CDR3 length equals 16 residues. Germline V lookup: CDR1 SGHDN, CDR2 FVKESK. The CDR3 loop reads CASSQDVSLPGTEAFF. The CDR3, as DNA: TGTGCCAGCAGCCAAGATGTATCTTTACCAGGGACTGAAGCTTTCTTT.